The rows below give T cell receptor beta chains drawn from one sample of a study of blood T cell repertoires in COVID-19. Produced via immunoSEQ multiplex PCR; TCRdb's table is partial and in-frame only. The table shows approximately 310,000 clones, with 75% to 90% occurring only once. Source material: PBMCs or T cells enriched from blood (not recorded which). The receptors were sampled from a man aged 60 to 75 who had recovered from COVID-19. Both conserved end residues are trimmed from each CDR3. The order of the fields is V gene, J gene, clone size, CDR3 protein. Expanded clones get a size class; other rows say once, few or many, or leave the size out.

V gene: TRBV27; J gene: TRBJ1-2; clone size: once; CDR3 protein: ASSRLSDRGGYT
V gene: TRBV5-4; J gene: TRBJ2-3; clone size: -; CDR3 protein: ASSPGTSGRDTQY
V gene: TRBV2; J gene: TRBJ2-1; clone size: -; CDR3 protein: ASSETTSYNEQF
V gene: TRBV24-1; J gene: TRBJ1-3; clone size: -; CDR3 protein: ATQEDETTGNTIY
V gene: TRBV28; J gene: TRBJ2-3; clone size: -; CDR3 protein: ASSLGGRTDTQY
V gene: TRBV7-2; J gene: TRBJ2-5; clone size: -; CDR3 protein: ASSLERTEETQY
V gene: TRBV12-3/TRBV12-4; J gene: TRBJ1-6; clone size: once; CDR3 protein: ASSLGAGSPLH
V gene: TRBV15; J gene: TRBJ1-5; clone size: -; CDR3 protein: ATSTGFGNQPQH
V gene: TRBV5-4; J gene: TRBJ2-1; clone size: -; CDR3 protein: ASSHTSGGKGNEQF
V gene: TRBV2; J gene: TRBJ1-2; clone size: -; CDR3 protein: ASTRYGYT
V gene: TRBV28; J gene: TRBJ1-1; clone size: once; CDR3 protein: ASSLEGGVTEAF
V gene: TRBV9; J gene: TRBJ2-1; clone size: -; CDR3 protein: ASSERASGVNNEQF
V gene: TRBV18; J gene: TRBJ2-7; clone size: -; CDR3 protein: ASSPSTGDPYEQY
V gene: TRBV15; J gene: TRBJ1-2; clone size: -; CDR3 protein: ATSRARQNYGYT
V gene: TRBV9; J gene: TRBJ1-6; clone size: -; CDR3 protein: ASSGGALSPLH
V gene: TRBV7-3; J gene: TRBJ1-1; clone size: -; CDR3 protein: ASSMTGDTEAF
V gene: TRBV7-2; J gene: TRBJ2-7; clone size: -; CDR3 protein: ASKEREGYEQY
V gene: TRBV2; J gene: TRBJ1-6; clone size: -; CDR3 protein: ASGGEDHNSPLH
V gene: TRBV28; J gene: TRBJ1-2; clone size: -; CDR3 protein: ASTSRGYGYT
V gene: TRBV9; J gene: TRBJ1-1; clone size: once; CDR3 protein: ASSVAPGNTEAF
V gene: TRBV20-1; J gene: TRBJ1-1; clone size: -; CDR3 protein: SASRTGAPDTEAF
V gene: TRBV18; J gene: TRBJ1-5; clone size: few; CDR3 protein: ASSPTGVNSRNQPQH
V gene: TRBV28; J gene: TRBJ1-2; clone size: -; CDR3 protein: ASTQPIGRAYPNYGYT
V gene: TRBV5-6; J gene: TRBJ2-2; clone size: -; CDR3 protein: ASSLRYRTGELF
V gene: TRBV28; J gene: TRBJ1-2; clone size: -; CDR3 protein: ASSPKGALYGYT
V gene: TRBV27; J gene: TRBJ2-1; clone size: -; CDR3 protein: ASSPIEGANLYNEQF
V gene: TRBV5-1; J gene: TRBJ1-3; clone size: -; CDR3 protein: ASSKSPGTGSGNTIY
V gene: TRBV7-9; J gene: TRBJ1-3; clone size: few; CDR3 protein: ASSLVQQGGNTIY
V gene: TRBV5-1; J gene: TRBJ1-1; clone size: -; CDR3 protein: ASSRSQGMGEAF
V gene: TRBV5-4; J gene: TRBJ1-1; clone size: few; CDR3 protein: ASSMGQGRLNTEAF
V gene: TRBV19; J gene: TRBJ2-1; clone size: -; CDR3 protein: ASTNLGGGEQF
V gene: TRBV18; J gene: TRBJ2-1; clone size: -; CDR3 protein: ASSQTGTYNEQF
V gene: TRBV5-1; J gene: TRBJ2-7; clone size: few; CDR3 protein: ASSQIAGTGLNEQY
V gene: TRBV11-2; J gene: TRBJ2-1; clone size: -; CDR3 protein: ASSLVLAGANNEQF
V gene: TRBV11-2; J gene: TRBJ2-1; clone size: -; CDR3 protein: ASSWTEGLAGVNQQF
V gene: TRBV3-1/TRBV3-2; J gene: TRBJ1-3; clone size: -; CDR3 protein: ASSHRQGNYSGNTIY
V gene: TRBV9; J gene: TRBJ2-1; clone size: once; CDR3 protein: ASSVSGLAGTEQF
V gene: TRBV28; J gene: TRBJ1-5; clone size: -; CDR3 protein: ASSSQGQGAGQPQH
V gene: TRBV28; J gene: TRBJ1-2; clone size: once; CDR3 protein: ASSLQGLGYT
V gene: TRBV19; J gene: TRBJ1-2; clone size: once; CDR3 protein: ASSIPFSRAGGYT
V gene: TRBV27; J gene: TRBJ1-5; clone size: -; CDR3 protein: ASSKDRGGNQPQH
V gene: TRBV29-1; J gene: TRBJ2-7; clone size: -; CDR3 protein: SGQGLNSYEQY
V gene: TRBV7-9; J gene: TRBJ2-7; clone size: -; CDR3 protein: ASSPRTSGYEQY
V gene: TRBV29-1; J gene: TRBJ2-5; clone size: -; CDR3 protein: SVEDTGSSETQY
V gene: TRBV5-1; J gene: TRBJ2-3; clone size: -; CDR3 protein: ASSLVATDTQY
V gene: TRBV6-5; J gene: TRBJ1-6; clone size: -; CDR3 protein: ASSYERADSPLH
V gene: TRBV27; J gene: TRBJ1-2; clone size: -; CDR3 protein: ASLLDRGGWPYGYT
V gene: TRBV7-3; J gene: TRBJ2-2; clone size: -; CDR3 protein: ASSLTGVGRSNTGELF
V gene: TRBV5-1; J gene: TRBJ2-1; clone size: -; CDR3 protein: ASSLATSGSYNEQF
V gene: TRBV5-1; J gene: TRBJ2-6; clone size: -; CDR3 protein: ASSLVAIRRTPPSGANVLT
V gene: TRBV6-5; J gene: TRBJ2-1; clone size: -; CDR3 protein: ASSYTSGSYNEQF
V gene: TRBV6-5; J gene: TRBJ2-3; clone size: -; CDR3 protein: ASRLQGGADTQY
V gene: TRBV30; J gene: TRBJ2-5; clone size: once; CDR3 protein: AWSVRPAGGQETQY
V gene: TRBV28; J gene: TRBJ1-1; clone size: -; CDR3 protein: ASSFGGSSTEAF
V gene: TRBV5-1; J gene: TRBJ2-1; clone size: -; CDR3 protein: ASSWDLASAYNEQF
V gene: TRBV24-1; J gene: TRBJ2-3; clone size: -; CDR3 protein: ATSDSLGALARNTDTQY